The 30 T cell receptor beta chains listed next were all sequenced from one sample in a study of CD8 T cells in Susac syndrome. A quantity of roughly 0.5 to 1 ug RNA underwent reverse transcription using random hexamers. MiXCR was run by TCRdb on the immunoSEQ multiplex PCR reads, yielding one entry per CDR3 protein. The sample holds 130,000 to 150,000 distinct CDR3 sequences, roughly 94% seen once. Sequenced input: CD4+ T cells from PBMCs. These receptors came from a human donor in good health.

This clonotype was seen only once. The chain employs TRBV9 and TRBJ1-5, with a tentative D call TRBD1 (6 bases). This CDR3 comprises 15 residues. V was cut by 4 bases and J by 0 bases, with 11 bases left in between. The germline gives CDR1 SGDLS, CDR2 YYNGEE. The CDR3 region has the DNA TGTGCCAGCAGCCCAGGGGCCAATAGCAATCAGCCCCAGCATTTT. Its protein is CASSPGANSNQPQHF. The variable domain in full, completed from reference TRBV9 and TRBJ1-5, reads DSGVTQTPKHLITATGQRVTLRCSPRSGDLSVYWYQQSLDQGLQFLIQYYNGEERAKGNILERFSAQQFPDLHSELNLSSLELGDSALYFCASSPGANSNQPQHFGDGTRLSIL.

This clonotype appeared once. CDR3 in DNA: TGCAGCGTCTGCCAGGCAAGCGGCACTGAAGCTTTCTTT. Translating gives CSVCQASGTEAFF. The chain couples TRBV29-1 to TRBJ1-1; D is unresolved. V lost 6 bases to trimming and J lost 4 bases, with 15 bases between them. Germline CDR1 SQVTM, CDR2 ANQGSEA. CDR3 length: 13 amino acids.

The rearrangement uses TRBV12-5 and TRBJ1-5, with 7 bases fitting TRBD1. The V gene's germline CDR1 is LGHNT and CDR2 FRNRAP. The CDR3 totals 16 residues. With 7 bases clipped from V and 3 bases from J, the junction kept 12 bases outside the gene matches. CDR3 loop: CASDTAGGAINQPQHF. In DNA form, the CDR3 reads TGTGCTAGTGACACCGCAGGGGGGGCTATCAATCAGCCCCAGCATTTT.

This clonotype has just one count. This chain joins TRBV18 and TRBJ1-4; 7 nucleotides align to TRBD1. Looked up from germline, CDR1 is KGHSH and CDR2 is LQKENI. The CDR3 runs to 14 residues. Germline trimming cut 3 bases from V and 7 bases from J; bases unmatched to any gene: 5. This chain's CDR3 is CASSPTGRSEKLFF. CDR3 DNA sequence: TGTGCCAGCTCACCGACAGGGAGGAGTGAAAAACTGTTTTTT.

This rearrangement joins TRBV27 to TRBJ2-5; 8 bases are shared with TRBD1. Germline CDR1 reads MNHEY; CDR2 reads SMNVEV (reference sequence). There are 14 residues in the CDR3. V lost 4 bases and J lost 2; bases outside the gene matches: 3. DNA for the CDR3: TGTGCCAGCAGTTCGAGGACAGGGCAAGAGACCCAGTACTTC. This codes for CASSSRTGQETQYF.

V gene TRBV3-1 combines with J gene TRBJ1-1; no reliable D call. Germline lookup yields CDR1 LGHDT and CDR2 YNNKEL (reference sequence). Trimming shortened V by 0 bases and J by 0 bases, and 8 bases separated the two germline ends. The CDR3 runs to 15 residues. This CDR3 reads CASSQDSRLNTEAFF. The CDR3, as DNA: TGTGCCAGCAGCCAAGATAGTAGACTGAACACTGAAGCTTTCTTT.

The J gene is TRBJ1-1, the V gene TRBV18; D gene ambiguous. Trimming took 6 bases from V and 2 from J, leaving 10 bases between them. The germline CDR1 and CDR2 sequences are KGHSH and LQKENI. This CDR3 region has 13 residues. CDR3 bases: TGTGCCAGCTCCCAGGAGACAAACACTGAAGCTTTCTTT. This codes for CASSQETNTEAFF.

V and J are TRBV29-1 and TRBJ2-1; 12 bases line up with TRBD2. V dropped 7 bases and J dropped 6; count of bases not matched to a gene: 7. The length of the CDR3 is 14 residues. Germline V gene lookup returns CDR1 SQVTM and CDR2 ANQGSEA. In DNA, the CDR3 is TGCAGCGGGAGCCTAGCGGGAGGGCCCAATGAGCAGTTCTTC. Encoded protein: CSGSLAGGPNEQFF.

This rearrangement joins TRBV18 to TRBJ2-7; D is unresolved. The V and J ends lost 1 base and 2 bases respectively, with 12 bases between them. The CDR3 consists of 15 residues. In germline, CDR1 is KGHSH, CDR2 LQKENI. CDR3 sequence reads: CASSPQQRVTYEQYF. The CDR3 DNA follows: TGTGCCAGCTCACCACAGCAGAGAGTTACCTACGAGCAGTACTTC.

V usage is TRBV2 and J usage is TRBJ2-3; no clear D gene. The CDR3 contains 13 residues. V was clipped by 4 bases and J by 7 bases, with 12 bases between them. Germline loops: CDR1 SNHLY, CDR2 FYNNEI. In DNA, the CDR3 is TGTGCCAGCAGTGTTCAAAGTGGCCATACGCAGTATTTT. Translation gives CASSVQSGHTQYF.

Here the CDR3 DNA reads TGTGCCAGCAGCACTCGTCAGTCGTGGGAGACCCAGTACTTC. This sequence encodes CASSTRQSWETQYF. The chain carries TRBV7-9 and TRBJ2-5; unclear D gene. The length of the CDR3 is 14 residues. Between the trimmed V and J ends, which lost 5 bases and 5 bases, there was a span of 15 bases. Germline V gene lookup returns CDR1 SEHNR and CDR2 FQNEAQ (reference sequence).

This clonotype has only a few counts. The chain links TRBV15 to TRBJ2-2; D ambiguous. The germline V and J ends were trimmed by 1 base and 3 bases, with 9 bases remaining between them. This CDR3 has 15 residues. CDR1 is LNHNV, CDR2 YYDKDF, per germline (reference sequence). CDR3: CATSRGARDTGELFF. CDR3 sequence (DNA): TGTGCCACCAGCAGAGGGGCCAGAGACACCGGGGAGCTGTTTTTT.

The chain couples TRBV5-4 to TRBJ2-1; 8 bases are a match to TRBD2. The CDR3 is 14 amino acids. CDR1 is SGHNT, CDR2 YYREEE, per germline (reference sequence). Losses at the gene ends were 2 bases for V and 10 bases for J; bases not matched to a gene: 8. The CDR3 DNA sequence: TGTGCCAGCAGCTTTCTAGGACTAGCCGGGGAGCAGTTCTTC. Translated: CASSFLGLAGEQFF. The variable domain in full, completed from reference TRBV5-4 and TRBJ2-1, reads ETGVTQSPTHLIKTRGQQVTLRCSSQSGHNTVSWYQQALGQGPQFIFQYYREEENGRGNFPPRFSGLQFPNYSSELNVNALELDDSALYLCASSFLGLAGEQFFGPGTRLTVL.

The chain is built from TRBV30 and TRBJ2-7, with 9 positions matching TRBD1. This CDR3 has 14 residues. In germline, CDR1 is GTSNPN, CDR2 SVGIG (reference sequence). Trimming removed 1 base from V and 3 bases from J; junction bases left unmatched: 4. The CDR3 loop is CAWSGGGQGYEQYF. CDR3 nucleotide sequence: TGTGCCTGGAGTGGCGGGGGACAGGGCTACGAGCAGTACTTC.

This chain links TRBV12-3 or TRBV12-4 with TRBJ1-1; 7 bases line up with TRBD1. V shed 1 base, J shed 6 bases, and the junction held 8 bases outside the gene matches. The CDR3 is 15 residues long. CDR3 sequence (DNA): TGTGCCAGCAGTTTAGGGGACAGCCGGGGGTCTGAAGCTTTCTTT. Translated, it gives CASSLGDSRGSEAFF.

The rearrangement joins TRBV15 to TRBJ2-7, with 9 bases that match TRBD1. Germline values: CDR1 LNHNV, CDR2 YYDKDF (reference sequence). The V and J ends lost 9 bases and 1 base, in that order; junction bases with no gene match: 7. The CDR3 has 14 amino acids. This chain's CDR3 is CATRDREGSYEQYF. CDR3 bases: TGTGCCACAAGGGACAGGGAAGGTTCCTACGAGCAGTACTTC.

The chain recombines TRBV12-3 or TRBV12-4 with TRBJ1-2, with a weak D call TRBD1 (6 bases). V was trimmed by 7 bases and J by 4 bases, leaving 10 bases between them. There are 12 residues in the CDR3. The CDR3 here is CASKDSLYGYTF. The CDR3 DNA is TGTGCCAGCAAGGACAGCCTCTATGGCTACACCTTC.

This clonotype was seen a few times. J is TRBJ1-1 and V is TRBV18; D is ambiguous. Germline CDR1 and CDR2: KGHSH and LQKENI. V shed 4 bases and J shed 5 bases, with 8 bases lying between them. This CDR3 has 12 amino acids. The CDR3: CASSRIGTEAFF. DNA of the CDR3: TGTGCCAGCTCACGAATAGGGACTGAAGCTTTCTTT.

CDR3 DNA sequence: TGTGCCAGCAGCTTGGAGGGGGCGCGGTTCGACACTGAAGCTTTCTTT. Translating gives CASSLEGARFDTEAFF. The V and J genes are TRBV5-4 and TRBJ1-1; 7 bases align to TRBD1. Losses at the gene ends were 0 bases for V and 3 bases for J; bases not matched to a gene: 8. Germline CDR1 is SGHNT and CDR2 is YYREEE (reference sequence). The length of the CDR3 is 16 residues. Variable domain in full (rest from reference TRBV5-4 and TRBJ1-1): ETGVTQSPTHLIKTRGQQVTLRCSSQSGHNTVSWYQQALGQGPQFIFQYYREEENGRGNFPPRFSGLQFPNYSSELNVNALELDDSALYLCASSLEGARFDTEAFFGQGTRLTVV.

The rearrangement joins TRBV18 to TRBJ1-1; TRBD1 matches 8 bases. The junction had 5 bases not matched to a gene; V was cut back by 5 bases and J by 6 bases. CDR1 is KGHSH, CDR2 LQKENI, per germline. The CDR3 contains 13 residues. The CDR3 region is CASSIKDRAEAFF. The CDR3 nucleotides read TGTGCCAGCTCAATTAAGGACAGGGCTGAAGCTTTCTTT. The entire variable domain, with the rest obtained from reference TRBV18 and TRBJ1-1, is as follows: NAGVMQNPRHLVRRRGQEARLRCSPMKGHSHVYWYRQLPEEGLKFMVYLQKENIIDESGMPKERFSAEFPKEGPSILRIQQVVRGDSAAYFCASSIKDRAEAFFGQGTRLTVV.

This rearrangement joins TRBV3-1 to TRBJ2-2, with 10 nucleotides matching TRBD1. This CDR3 spans 16 amino acids. Germline CDR1 and CDR2: LGHDT and YNNKEL (reference sequence). J lost 5 bases, V lost 1 base, and 4 bases had no gene match. CDR3 bases: TGTGCCAGCAGCCAAGTCCGGACAGGGGGTACCGGGGAGCTGTTTTTT. Translated: CASSQVRTGGTGELFF.

This chain connects TRBV3-1 to TRBJ1-2, with D perhaps matching TRBD1 (6 bases). Trimming left V 2 bases short and J 7 bases short, with 17 bases between. There are 15 residues in the CDR3. Germline V gene lookup returns CDR1 LGHDT and CDR2 YNNKEL (reference sequence). The CDR3 spells CASSQYGTPLSGYTF. The CDR3 nucleotides read TGTGCCAGCAGCCAATATGGGACACCGCTTTCTGGCTACACCTTC.

The V call is TRBV11-1, the J call TRBJ2-3; the match to TRBD2 covers 12 bases. Germline V gene sequence: CDR1 SGHAT, CDR2 FQDESV (reference sequence). This CDR3 has 20 amino acids. V lost 6 bases and J lost 0; bases outside the gene matches: 16. The CDR3 nucleotides read TGTGCCAGCAGGTTTCCGCCGGGGACTAGCGGGCGAGCTAGCACAGATACGCAGTATTTT. Amino acid sequence: CASRFPPGTSGRASTDTQYF.

This sequence joins TRBV29-1 and TRBJ2-2; D gene ambiguous. The CDR3 consists of 13 residues. Germline V CDR1 and CDR2: SQVTM, ANQGSEA. V lost 6 bases and J 1 base, leaving 9 bases between the germline ends. The CDR3 nucleotides are TGCAGCGTGTCCGCACGGAACACCGGGGAGCTGTTTTTT. Encoded protein: CSVSARNTGELFF.

This clonotype appeared once. This rearrangement joins TRBV4-1 to TRBJ1-1, with 7 bases that match TRBD1. The CDR3 has 15 amino acids. The germline V gene encodes CDR1 MGHRA and CDR2 YSYEKL. Losses at the gene ends were 0 bases for V and 7 bases for J; bases not matched to a gene: 8. Here the CDR3 reads CASSQDRQGLGEAFF. The CDR3, as DNA: TGCGCCAGCAGCCAAGACCGACAGGGACTAGGTGAAGCTTTCTTT.

The chain links TRBV24-1 to TRBJ1-2; no clear D. The germline V gene has CDR1 KGHDR and CDR2 SFDVKD. The V and J ends lost 5 bases and 0 bases respectively, with 12 bases between them. This CDR3 is 15 amino acids long. The CDR3: CATSGGSTTNYGYTF. In DNA, the CDR3 is TGTGCCACCAGTGGGGGTAGTACGACTAACTATGGCTACACCTTC.

The genes are TRBV7-9 and TRBJ2-3, with D uncertain. The V and J ends lost 5 bases and 4 bases respectively, with 13 bases between them. The germline V gene encodes CDR1 SEHNR and CDR2 FQNEAQ (reference sequence). CDR3 size: 14 residues. For the CDR3, the DNA is TGTGCCAGCAGCCTAACTCAAGGCGCAGATACGCAGTATTTT. It translates to CASSLTQGADTQYF.

The J gene is TRBJ1-1, the V gene TRBV5-1; D gene unclear. Trimming took off 3 bases at V and 4 bases at J, with 16 bases between the two ends. Germline CDR1 and CDR2: SGHRS and YFSETQ. The CDR3 runs to 15 residues. CDR3: CASSSIPGSGTEAFF. The CDR3, as DNA: TGCGCCAGCAGCTCCATTCCGGGGAGCGGCACTGAAGCTTTCTTT.

This sequence joins TRBV29-1 and TRBJ1-1; 10 bases agree with TRBD1. Unmatched junction bases numbered 3, after V lost 7 bases and J lost 1 base. The CDR3 covers 13 residues. CDR1 and CDR2 (germline): SQVTM, ANQGSEA. The CDR3 DNA sequence: TGCAGCGGTGGGGACAGGGGGAACACTGAAGCTTTCTTT. Protein sequence: CSGGDRGNTEAFF.

V and J are TRBV6-2 or TRBV6-3 and TRBJ2-1; TRBD2 agrees at 7 bases. Germline CDR1 and CDR2: MNHEY and SVGEGT. This CDR3 spans 16 amino acids. V shed 6 bases and J 0 bases; nucleotides not matched to a gene: 8. CDR3 amino acids: CASRPSGGSSYNEQFF. The CDR3 coding sequence is TGTGCCAGCAGGCCTAGCGGAGGGAGCTCCTACAATGAGCAGTTCTTC.